The 13 T cell receptor beta chains presented below share a single source sample, sequenced in a study of cytomegalovirus exposure and HLA in healthy donors. 13 Jbeta primers and 60 Vbeta primers were used for the PCR. Assay used: immunoSEQ multiplex PCR; TCRdb lists only in-frame clones, some missing. Of about 160,000 clones in the sample, more than 75% were seen once. Sequencing was done on a sample of PBMCs. The receptor set was obtained from a man aged 18 to 29 in good health and CMV-seropositive.

The chain joins TRBV5-1 to TRBJ2-1, with a weak D call TRBD1 (7 bases). The germline V and J ends were trimmed by 4 bases and 7 bases, with 18 bases remaining between them. There are 15 residues in the CDR3. Germline CDR1 SGHRS, CDR2 YFSETQ. CDR3 in amino acids: CASSRGGPGGNEQFF. DNA for the CDR3: TGCGCCAGCAGCCGAGGGGGGCCAGGGGGTAATGAGCAGTTCTTC.

This clone was counted a few times. The V gene is TRBV6-5, the J gene TRBJ2-3; D not certain. CDR1 is MNHEY and CDR2 is SVGAGI in the germline V gene. The CDR3 consists of 14 residues. V was clipped by 0 bases and J by 1 base, with 5 bases between them. The CDR3 protein is CASSYSGGTDTQYF. DNA of the CDR3: TGTGCCAGCAGTTACTCTGGAGGCACAGATACGCAGTATTTT.

The rearrangement links TRBV12-5 to TRBJ2-2; TRBD1 matches 10 bases. The CDR3 extends over 16 amino acids. The germline V gene has CDR1 LGHNT and CDR2 FRNRAP. The V segment lost 7 bases and the J segment 3 bases; nucleotides outside the gene matches: 8. CDR3 residues: CASEPGQGTHTGELFF. CDR3 nucleotide sequence: TGTGCTAGTGAACCGGGACAGGGGACCCACACCGGGGAGCTGTTTTTT.

About this clone: The same CDR3 can be traced to other DNA sequences in this sample. The chain uses TRBV4-3 and TRBJ1-4; D is perhaps TRBD1 (6 bases). CDR1 and CDR2 from the germline V gene are LGHNA and YSLEER. Trimming shortened V by 4 bases and J by 6 bases, and 18 bases separated the two germline ends. There are 16 residues in the CDR3. The CDR3 protein is CASSRTRGAAYEKLFF. For the CDR3, the DNA is TGCGCCAGCAGCCGGACTCGGGGGGCCGCCTATGAAAAACTGTTTTTT.

CDR3 nucleotide sequence: TGTGCCACCGCGGACAGGGGAGGAACTGAAGCTTTCTTT. This translates into CATADRGGTEAFF. This chain links TRBV10-3 with TRBJ1-1, with TRBD1 matching 9 bases. V was pared by 10 bases and J by 5 bases, with 8 bases of the junction left unmatched. This CDR3 is 13 amino acids long. Germline CDR1 and CDR2: ENHRY and SYGVKD.

The chain employs TRBV7-2 and TRBJ2-7, with 8 bases that match TRBD2. The CDR3 totals 17 residues. The ends lost 5 bases at V and 4 bases at J; junction bases unmatched: 16. CDR1 and CDR2 (germline): SGHTA, FQGNSA. CDR3 DNA sequence: TGTGCCAGCAGCCCGGGGGGGGGCGGCGGGGGAATGTACGAGCAGTACTTC. It specifies CASSPGGGGGGMYEQYF.

This clone showed up just once. The chain joins TRBV9 to TRBJ1-5; 8 bases are shared with TRBD1. Looked up from germline, CDR1 is SGDLS and CDR2 is YYNGEE. The junction had 3 bases not matched to a gene; V was cut back by 3 bases and J by 4 bases. CDR3 length equals 14 residues. The CDR3 sequence: CASSAGTGNQPQHF. The CDR3 DNA is TGTGCCAGCAGCGCTGGGACAGGTAATCAGCCCCAGCATTTT. The whole variable domain, remainder taken from reference TRBV9 and TRBJ1-5, is DSGVTQTPKHLITATGQRVTLRCSPRSGDLSVYWYQQSLDQGLQFLIQYYNGEERAKGNILERFSAQQFPDLHSELNLSSLELGDSALYFCASSAGTGNQPQHFGDGTRLSIL.

The chain has TRBV5-6 and TRBJ1-4, with a possible D match to TRBD1 (5 bases). This CDR3 comprises 15 residues. Germline-derived CDR1 and CDR2 are SGHDT and YYEEEE. With 4 bases removed from V and 4 bases from J, the gap between germline ends came to 14 bases. The CDR3 loop reads CASSRRGIGNEKLFF. The CDR3 region has the DNA TGTGCCAGCAGCCGTCGGGGGATAGGTAATGAAAAACTGTTTTTT.

The rearrangement links TRBV7-2 to TRBJ1-3, with D tentatively TRBD1 (5 bases). Trimming pared 5 bases from V and 0 bases from J, leaving 11 bases between. Per germline, CDR1 SGHTA and CDR2 FQGNSA. The CDR3 covers 15 residues. DNA for the CDR3: TGTGCCAGCAGCCGAGACAGCTACTCTGGAAACACCATATATTTT. The encoded protein is CASSRDSYSGNTIYF. The full variable domain, with the rest looked up from reference TRBV7-2 and TRBJ1-3, is GAGVSQSPSNKVTEKGKDVELRCDPISGHTALYWYRQSLGQGLEFLIYFQGNSAPDKSGLPSDRFSAERTGGSVSTLTIQRTQQEDSAVYLCASSRDSYSGNTIYFGEGSWLTVV.

As concerns this clone: Other DNA sequences in the sample encode the same CDR3. The V call is TRBV7-8, the J call TRBJ2-5, with D unclear. Trimming pared 5 bases from V and 5 bases from J, leaving 15 bases between. The length of the CDR3 is 14 residues. Germline loops: CDR1 SGHVS, CDR2 FQNEAQ. CDR3 DNA sequence: TGTGCCAGCAGCGCGTATCGGGTTCGGGAGACCCAGTACTTC. This translates into CASSAYRVRETQYF. Full variable domain (remainder filled in from reference TRBV7-8 and TRBJ2-5): GAGVSQSPRYKVAKRGQDVALRCDPISGHVSLFWYQQALGQGPEFLTYFQNEAQLDKSGLPSDRFFAERPEGSVSTLKIQRTQQEDSAVYLCASSAYRVRETQYFGPGTRLLVL.

The rearrangement links TRBV7-9 to TRBJ2-5, with a weak D call TRBD1 (5 bases). The germline V gene encodes CDR1 SEHNR and CDR2 FQNEAQ (reference sequence). Trimming pared 5 bases from V and 2 bases from J, leaving 12 bases between. This CDR3 is built from 14 residues. CDR3 residues: CASSPKGLQETQYF. The CDR3 nucleotides read TGTGCCAGCAGCCCTAAGGGGCTGCAAGAGACCCAGTACTTC.

The genes are TRBV13 and TRBJ1-2; D is perhaps TRBD1 (6 bases). V was shortened by 8 bases and J by 8 bases, with 18 bases between the two germline ends. Germline CDR1 and CDR2: PRHDT and FYEKMQ (reference sequence). The CDR3 spans 13 residues. CDR3 DNA sequence: TGTGCCAGCGGGATGGGGGGGCTCGGGGGCTACACCTTC. This codes for CASGMGGLGGYTF.

V is TRBV19 and J is TRBJ2-2; the D gene is possibly TRBD2 (6 bases). The germline gives CDR1 LNHDA, CDR2 SQIVND (reference sequence). The CDR3 contains 13 residues. V dropped 4 bases and J dropped 5 bases, with 8 bases sitting between them. Written as DNA, the CDR3 is TGTGCCAGTAGTACGGGGGAAACCGGGGAGCTGTTTTTT. Its protein product is CASSTGETGELFF.